This T cell receptor (beta chain) derives from a study of PD-L1 blockade in urothelial cancer. On the study more broadly: Blood analysis took place 3 weeks (second dose) and 6 weeks after treatment start.

This CDR3 has 15 amino acids. Germline loops: CDR1 SNHLY, CDR2 FYNNEI. With V trimmed by 0 bases and J by 4 bases, 5 bases remained unmatched. Findings of the study overall: Stronger expansion of tumor-associated clones in blood at 3 weeks distinguished durable-benefit patients.

Time point reported: peripheral blood 6 weeks after treatment start. With respect to this clone: Antigen: not known.

The table came from immunoSEQ multiplex PCR; TCRdb's copy has only in-frame clones and leaves some out. Of about 45,000 clones in the sample, about 90% were seen once. The chain is built from TRBV2 and TRBJ2-5, with 7 positions matching TRBD2. Material: PBMCs, obtained around atezolizumab (anti-PD-L1) treatment. The source of this sequence is a man in his 70s with urothelial cancer. The CDR3 nucleotides read TGTGCCAGCAGTGAAGCGGGCGGGAGTAGAGAGACCCAGTACTTC. This gives the protein CASSEAGGSRETQYF.